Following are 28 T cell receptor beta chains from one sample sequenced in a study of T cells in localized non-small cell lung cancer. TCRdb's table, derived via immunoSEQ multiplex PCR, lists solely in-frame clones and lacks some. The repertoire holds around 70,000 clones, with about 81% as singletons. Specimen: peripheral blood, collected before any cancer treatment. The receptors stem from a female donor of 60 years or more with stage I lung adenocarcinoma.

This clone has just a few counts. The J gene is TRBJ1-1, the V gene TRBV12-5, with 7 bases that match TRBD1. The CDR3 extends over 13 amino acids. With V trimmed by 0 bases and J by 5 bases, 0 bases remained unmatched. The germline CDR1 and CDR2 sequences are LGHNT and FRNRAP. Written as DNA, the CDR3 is TGTGCTAGTGGTTTGGTCAGGGGGACTGAAGCTTTCTTT. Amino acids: CASGLVRGTEAFF.

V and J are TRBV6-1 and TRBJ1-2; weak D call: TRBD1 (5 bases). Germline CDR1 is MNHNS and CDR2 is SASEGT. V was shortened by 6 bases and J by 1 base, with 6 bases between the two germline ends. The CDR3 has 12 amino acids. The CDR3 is CASRDNNYGYTF. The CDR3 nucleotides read TGTGCCAGCAGGGACAATAACTATGGCTACACCTTC.

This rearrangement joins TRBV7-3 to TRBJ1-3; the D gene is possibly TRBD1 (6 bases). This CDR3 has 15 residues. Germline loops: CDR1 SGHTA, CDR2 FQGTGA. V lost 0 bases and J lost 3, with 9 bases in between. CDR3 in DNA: TGTGCCAGCAGCTTAACGGGGGGCCATGGAAACACCATATATTTT. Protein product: CASSLTGGHGNTIYF.

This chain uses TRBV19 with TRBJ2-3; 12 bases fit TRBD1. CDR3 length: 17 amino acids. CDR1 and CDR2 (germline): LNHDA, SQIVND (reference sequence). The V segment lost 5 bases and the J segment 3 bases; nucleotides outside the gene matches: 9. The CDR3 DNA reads TGTGCCAGTAGTCCGCGAGGGACAGGGGGCGTAACAGATACGCAGTATTTT. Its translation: CASSPRGTGGVTDTQYF.

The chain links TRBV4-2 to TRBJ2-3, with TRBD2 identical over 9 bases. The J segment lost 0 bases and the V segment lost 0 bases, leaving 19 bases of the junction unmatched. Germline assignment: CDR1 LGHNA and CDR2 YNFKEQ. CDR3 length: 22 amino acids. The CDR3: CASSQDIGTTSGRLSSTDTQYF. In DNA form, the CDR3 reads TGTGCCAGCAGCCAAGATATTGGCACAACTAGCGGGCGGCTTTCTAGCACAGATACGCAGTATTTT.

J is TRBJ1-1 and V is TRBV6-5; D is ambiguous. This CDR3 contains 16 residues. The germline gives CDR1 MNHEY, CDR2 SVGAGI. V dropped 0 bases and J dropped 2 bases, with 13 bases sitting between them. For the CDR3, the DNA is TGTGCCAGCAGTTACTCATTCGGTCAATACAACACTGAAGCTTTCTTT. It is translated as CASSYSFGQYNTEAFF.

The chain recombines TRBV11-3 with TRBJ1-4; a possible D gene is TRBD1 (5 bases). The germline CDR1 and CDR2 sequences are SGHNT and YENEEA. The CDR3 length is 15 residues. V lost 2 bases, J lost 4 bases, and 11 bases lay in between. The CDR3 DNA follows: TGTGCCAGCAGCTTAAATCCGGGACTTAATGAAAAACTGTTTTTT. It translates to CASSLNPGLNEKLFF.

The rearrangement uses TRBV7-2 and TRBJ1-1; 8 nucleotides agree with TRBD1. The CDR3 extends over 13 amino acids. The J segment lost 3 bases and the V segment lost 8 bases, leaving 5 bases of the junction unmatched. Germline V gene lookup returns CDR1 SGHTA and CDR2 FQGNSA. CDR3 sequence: CASGGQGYTEAFF. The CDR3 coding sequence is TGTGCCAGCGGCGGACAGGGCTACACTGAAGCTTTCTTT.

This CDR3 is CSAQGFARGEQFF. The CDR3 coding sequence is TGCAGCGCGCAGGGGTTTGCGCGGGGTGAGCAGTTCTTC. This chain uses TRBV29-1 with TRBJ2-1; D tentatively reads TRBD1 or TRBD2 (6 bases each). V dropped 7 bases and J dropped 9 bases, with 19 bases sitting between them. The CDR3 length is 13 residues. The V gene's germline CDR1 is SQVTM and CDR2 ANQGSEA.

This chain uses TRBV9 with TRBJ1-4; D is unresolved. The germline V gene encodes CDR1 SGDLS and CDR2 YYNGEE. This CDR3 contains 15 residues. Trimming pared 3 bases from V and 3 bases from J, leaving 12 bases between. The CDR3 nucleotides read TGTGCCAGCAGCGCTTACAGCTCGCCTAATGAAAAACTGTTTTTT. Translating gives CASSAYSSPNEKLFF.

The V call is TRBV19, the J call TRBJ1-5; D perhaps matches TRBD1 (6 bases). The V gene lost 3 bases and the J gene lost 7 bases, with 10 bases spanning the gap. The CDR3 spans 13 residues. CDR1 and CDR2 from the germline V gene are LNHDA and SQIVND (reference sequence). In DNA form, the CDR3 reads TGTGCCAGTAGTATGAGACAGGCCCAGCCCCAGCATTTT. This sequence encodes CASSMRQAQPQHF. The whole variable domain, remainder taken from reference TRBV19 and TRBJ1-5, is DGGITQSPKYLFRKEGQNVTLSCEQNLNHDAMYWYRQDPGQGLRLIYYSQIVNDFQKGDIAEGYSVSREKKESFPLTVTSAQKNPTAFYLCASSMRQAQPQHFGDGTRLSIL.

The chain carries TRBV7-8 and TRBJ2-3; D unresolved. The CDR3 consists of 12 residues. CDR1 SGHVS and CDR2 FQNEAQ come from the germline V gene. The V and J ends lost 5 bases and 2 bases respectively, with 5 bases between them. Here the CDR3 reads CASSPYTDTQYF. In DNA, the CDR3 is TGTGCCAGCAGCCCTTACACAGATACGCAGTATTTT.

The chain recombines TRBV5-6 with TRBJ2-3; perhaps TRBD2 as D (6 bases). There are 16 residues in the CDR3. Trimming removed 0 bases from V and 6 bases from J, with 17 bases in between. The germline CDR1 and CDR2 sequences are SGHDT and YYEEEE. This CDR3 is CASSLGGTRLWDTQYF. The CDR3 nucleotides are TGTGCCAGCAGCTTGGGCGGGACCCGGCTCTGGGATACGCAGTATTTT.

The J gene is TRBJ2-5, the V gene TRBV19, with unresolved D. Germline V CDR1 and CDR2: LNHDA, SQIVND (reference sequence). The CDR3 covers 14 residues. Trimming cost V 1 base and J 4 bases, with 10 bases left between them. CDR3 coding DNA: TGTGCCAGTAGTATAGGGGGTAGCCTAGAGACCCAGTACTTC. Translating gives CASSIGGSLETQYF. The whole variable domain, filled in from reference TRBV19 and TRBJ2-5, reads DGGITQSPKYLFRKEGQNVTLSCEQNLNHDAMYWYRQDPGQGLRLIYYSQIVNDFQKGDIAEGYSVSREKKESFPLTVTSAQKNPTAFYLCASSIGGSLETQYFGPGTRLLVL.

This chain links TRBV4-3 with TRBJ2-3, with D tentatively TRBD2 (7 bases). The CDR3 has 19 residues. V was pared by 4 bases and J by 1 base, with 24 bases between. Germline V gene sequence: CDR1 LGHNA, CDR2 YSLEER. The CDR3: CASSRNLGRVQGRTDTQYF. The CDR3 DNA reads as TGCGCCAGCAGCCGCAACTTAGGGAGGGTGCAGGGGCGCACAGATACGCAGTATTTT.

The DNA of the CDR3 is TGCGCCAGCAGCTTGTTGGGGATACAGGGCTACACCTTC. Translating it yields CASSLLGIQGYTF. J is TRBJ1-2 and V is TRBV5-1, with no clear D. CDR3 length equals 13 residues. From germline, CDR1 is SGHRS and CDR2 YFSETQ. V dropped 1 base and J dropped 8 bases, with 12 bases sitting between them.

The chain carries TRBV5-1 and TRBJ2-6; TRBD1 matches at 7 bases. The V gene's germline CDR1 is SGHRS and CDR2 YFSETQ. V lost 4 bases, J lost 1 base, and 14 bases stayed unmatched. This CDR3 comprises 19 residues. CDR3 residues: CASSPLPRDSQSGANVLTF. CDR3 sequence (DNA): TGCGCCAGCAGCCCCCTGCCCCGGGACAGTCAATCTGGGGCCAACGTCCTGACTTTC.

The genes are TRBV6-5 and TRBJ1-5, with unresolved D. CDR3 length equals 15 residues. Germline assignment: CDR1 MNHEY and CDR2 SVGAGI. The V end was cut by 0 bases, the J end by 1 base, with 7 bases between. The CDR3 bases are TGTGCCAGCAGTTACTCGCTGTTGAGCAATCAGCCCCAGCATTTT. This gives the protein CASSYSLLSNQPQHF.

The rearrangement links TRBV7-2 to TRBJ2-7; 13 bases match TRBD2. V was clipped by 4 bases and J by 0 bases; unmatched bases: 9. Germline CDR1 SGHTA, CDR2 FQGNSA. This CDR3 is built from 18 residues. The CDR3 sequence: CASSSGLAGAPFSYEQYF. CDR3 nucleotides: TGTGCCAGCAGCTCCGGACTAGCGGGAGCTCCCTTCTCCTACGAGCAGTACTTC.

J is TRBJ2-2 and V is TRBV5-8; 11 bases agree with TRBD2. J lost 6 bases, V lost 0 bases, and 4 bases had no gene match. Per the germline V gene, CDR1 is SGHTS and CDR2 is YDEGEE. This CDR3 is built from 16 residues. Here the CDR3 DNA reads TGTGCCAGCAGCTTGGGCCTAGCGGGAGGATCCGGGGAGCTGTTTTTT. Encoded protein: CASSLGLAGGSGELFF.

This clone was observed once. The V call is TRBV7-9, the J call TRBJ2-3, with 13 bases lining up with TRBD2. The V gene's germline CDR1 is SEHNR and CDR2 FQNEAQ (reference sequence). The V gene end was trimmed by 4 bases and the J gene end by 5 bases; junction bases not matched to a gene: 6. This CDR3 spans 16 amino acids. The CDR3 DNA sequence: TGTGCCAGCAGCTCAGGACTAGCGGGAGTTCTAGATACGCAGTATTTT. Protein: CASSSGLAGVLDTQYF. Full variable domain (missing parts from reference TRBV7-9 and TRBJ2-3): DTGVSQNPRHKITKRGQNVTFRCDPISEHNRLYWYRQTLGQGPEFLTYFQNEAQLEKSRLLSDRFSAERPKGSFSTLEIQRTEQGDSAMYLCASSSGLAGVLDTQYFGPGTRLTVL.

CDR3 amino acids: CVRSLPGREGGYTF. The CDR3 coding sequence is TGTGTCAGAAGCTTGCCGGGTCGAGAGGGAGGCTACACCTTC. V is TRBV7-5 and J is TRBJ1-2. TRBV7-5 is a recognized pseudogene. This CDR3 comprises 14 residues.

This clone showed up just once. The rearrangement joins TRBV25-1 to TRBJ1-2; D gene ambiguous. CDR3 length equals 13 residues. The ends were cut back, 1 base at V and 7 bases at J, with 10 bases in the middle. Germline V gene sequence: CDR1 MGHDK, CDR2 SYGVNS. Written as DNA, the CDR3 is TGTGCCAGCAGTGAATTCGGGGTGAGTGGCTACACCTTC. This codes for CASSEFGVSGYTF.

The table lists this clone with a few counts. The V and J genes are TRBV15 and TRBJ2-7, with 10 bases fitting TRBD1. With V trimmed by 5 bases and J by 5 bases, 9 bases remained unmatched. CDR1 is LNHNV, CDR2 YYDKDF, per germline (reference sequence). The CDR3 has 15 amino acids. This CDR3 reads CATSGPGQGTHEQYF. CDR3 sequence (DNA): TGTGCCACCAGCGGGCCGGGACAGGGGACCCACGAGCAGTACTTC.

As DNA, the CDR3 is TGTGCCAGCAGCTTAGGTGCAGGGACCACTGAAGCTTTCTTT. Its protein product is CASSLGAGTTEAFF. The chain is built from TRBV11-2 and TRBJ1-1; D may be TRBD1 (5 bases). Germline CDR1 is SGHAT and CDR2 is FQNNGV. The CDR3 covers 14 residues. The V and J ends lost 1 base and 4 bases respectively, with 10 bases between them.

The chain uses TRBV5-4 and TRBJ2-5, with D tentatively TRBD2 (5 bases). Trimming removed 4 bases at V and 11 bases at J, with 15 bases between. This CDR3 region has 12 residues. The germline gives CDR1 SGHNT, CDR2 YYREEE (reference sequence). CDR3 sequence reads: CASSLDSPRQYF. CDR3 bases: TGTGCCAGCAGCCTGGACTCCCCGAGGCAGTACTTC.

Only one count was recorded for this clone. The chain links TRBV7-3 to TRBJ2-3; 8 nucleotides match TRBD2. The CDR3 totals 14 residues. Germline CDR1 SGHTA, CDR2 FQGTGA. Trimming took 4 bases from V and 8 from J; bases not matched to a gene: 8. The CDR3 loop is CASSSGTSPLTQYF. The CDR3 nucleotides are TGTGCCAGCAGCTCTGGGACTAGTCCCCTTACGCAGTATTTT.

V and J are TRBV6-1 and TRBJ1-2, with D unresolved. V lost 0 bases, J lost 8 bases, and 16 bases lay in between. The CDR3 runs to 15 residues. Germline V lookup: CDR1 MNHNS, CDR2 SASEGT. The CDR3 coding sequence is TGTGCCAGCAGTGAAGCGCACGGCTCTCCGGACGGCTACACCTTC. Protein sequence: CASSEAHGSPDGYTF.